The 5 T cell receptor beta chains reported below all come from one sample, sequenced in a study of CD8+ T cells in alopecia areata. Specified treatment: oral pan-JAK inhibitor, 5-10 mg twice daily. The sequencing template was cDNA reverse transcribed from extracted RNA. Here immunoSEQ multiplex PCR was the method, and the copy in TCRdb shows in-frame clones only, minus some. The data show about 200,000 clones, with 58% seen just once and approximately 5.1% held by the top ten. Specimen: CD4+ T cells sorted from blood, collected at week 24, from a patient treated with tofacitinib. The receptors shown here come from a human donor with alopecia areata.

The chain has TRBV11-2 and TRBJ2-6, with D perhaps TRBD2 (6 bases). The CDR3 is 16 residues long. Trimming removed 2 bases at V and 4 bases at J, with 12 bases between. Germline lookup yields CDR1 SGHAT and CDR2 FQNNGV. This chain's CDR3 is CASSLRAGTGANVLTF. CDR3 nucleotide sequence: TGTGCCAGCAGCTTAAGGGCGGGGACCGGGGCCAACGTCCTGACTTTC.

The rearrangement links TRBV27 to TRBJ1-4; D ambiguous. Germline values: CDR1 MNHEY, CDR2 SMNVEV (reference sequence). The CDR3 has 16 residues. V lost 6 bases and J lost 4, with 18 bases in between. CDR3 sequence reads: CASRRATLELNEKLFF. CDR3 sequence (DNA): TGTGCCAGCAGAAGGGCGACATTGGAACTTAATGAAAAACTGTTTTTT.

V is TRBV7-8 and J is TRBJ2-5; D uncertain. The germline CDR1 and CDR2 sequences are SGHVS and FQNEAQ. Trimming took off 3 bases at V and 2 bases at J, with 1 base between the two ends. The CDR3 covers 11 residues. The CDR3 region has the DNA TGTGCCAGCAGCTTTCAAGAGACCCAGTACTTC. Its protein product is CASSFQETQYF.

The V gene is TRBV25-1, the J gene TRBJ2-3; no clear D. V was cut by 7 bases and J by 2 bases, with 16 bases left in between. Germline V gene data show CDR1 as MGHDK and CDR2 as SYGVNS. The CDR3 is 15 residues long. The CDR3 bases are TGTGCCAGCAATGGGTTAGACACACACACAGATACGCAGTATTTT. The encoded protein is CASNGLDTHTDTQYF. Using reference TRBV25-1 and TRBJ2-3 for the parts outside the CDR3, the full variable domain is EADIYQTPRYLVIGTGKKITLECSQTMGHDKMYWYQQDPGMELHLIHYSYGVNSTEKGDLSSESTVSRIRTEHFPLTLESARPSHTSQYLCASNGLDTHTDTQYFGPGTRLTVL.

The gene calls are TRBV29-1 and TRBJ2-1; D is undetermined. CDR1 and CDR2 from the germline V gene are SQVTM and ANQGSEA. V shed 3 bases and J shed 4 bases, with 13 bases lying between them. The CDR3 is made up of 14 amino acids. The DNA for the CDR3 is TGCAGCGTTGAGACGGAGATGGGGTACAATGAGCAGTTCTTC. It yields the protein CSVETEMGYNEQFF.